A selection of T cell receptor beta chains follows, all from one sample in a study of blood T cell repertoires in COVID-19. The protocol was immunoSEQ multiplex PCR, while the TCRdb copy is restricted to in-frame clones and leaves out a portion. The data show about 44,000 clones, roughly 87% seen once. Sequenced sample: peripheral blood. These TCRs come from a woman over 75 in a cohort sampled during active or convalescent COVID-19. CDR3s leave out the opening cysteine and the closing phenylalanine or tryptophan.

TRBV4-1	TRBJ2-7	ASSQVGGGGDEQY
TRBV5-1	TRBJ2-3	ASSRWAASTDTQY
TRBV29-1	TRBJ2-1	SVESRVGEQF
TRBV2	TRBJ1-1	ASSESEEAF
TRBV3-1/TRBV3-2	TRBJ2-3	ASSQQTDTQY
TRBV7-2	TRBJ1-3	ASSLQQGGSGNTIY
TRBV3-1/TRBV3-2	TRBJ1-1	ASSQESSFTEAF
TRBV27	TRBJ1-1	ASSLGTMNTEAF
TRBV2	TRBJ1-2	ASSAGQGYLRGYT
TRBV11-2	TRBJ1-1	ASSGQSAAF
TRBV19	TRBJ2-1	ASSLRDSSNEQF
TRBV7-9	TRBJ1-2	ASSRDSYGYT
TRBV29-1	TRBJ2-1	STRGVTSYNEQF
TRBV7-3	TRBJ2-3	ASSPLGQSTDTQY
TRBV7-3	TRBJ1-1	ASSLSRNTEAF
TRBV9	TRBJ2-1	ASSVMGLAGGPGNEQF
TRBV2	TRBJ2-7	ASTWSNGEQY
TRBV7-2	TRBJ2-7	ASSPPGLANEQY
TRBV7-8	TRBJ2-1	ASSLADREVNNEQF
TRBV6-1	TRBJ1-2	ASSDPGGARYGYT
TRBV18	TRBJ1-3	ASSYRVNSGNTIY
TRBV9	TRBJ2-1	ASSVYTSGSENEQF
TRBV18	TRBJ1-3	ASSPYRVRFGNTIY
TRBV27	TRBJ1-1	ASSRYGGNTEAF
TRBV9	TRBJ2-3	ASSVAGVADTQY
TRBV7-9	TRBJ1-3	ASSLPFRASGNTIY
TRBV7-3	TRBJ2-1	ASSLNQGSSYNEQF
TRBV23-1	TRBJ2-7	ASRPSGGNEQY
TRBV5-1	TRBJ1-5	ASSLAGGTQPQH
TRBV5-5	TRBJ1-1	ASSLSPDTEAF
TRBV29-1	TRBJ1-2	SVEYRGSYGYT
TRBV6-2/TRBV6-3	TRBJ2-5	ASSPRETQY
TRBV9	TRBJ2-1	ASSVGPGDEQF
TRBV30	TRBJ2-3	AWSPGGSTDTQY
TRBV27	TRBJ2-1	ASSFSGSNYNEQF
TRBV6-5	TRBJ2-1	ASSTEGLSYNEQF
TRBV6-6	TRBJ1-5	ASSNDNWAQPQH
TRBV7-2	TRBJ1-2	ASSSGTYGYT
TRBV7-9	TRBJ2-5	ASSLSSGD
TRBV12-5	TRBJ2-5	ASGPSGEETQY
TRBV18	TRBJ1-4	ASSNIRGEEKLF
TRBV3-1/TRBV3-2	TRBJ2-5	ASSQDRTRDPQETQY
TRBV12-3/TRBV12-4	TRBJ2-1	AGTSGSYNEQF
TRBV6-4	TRBJ2-1	ATAPGLNYNEQF
TRBV11-3	TRBJ2-5	ASSFSGTKTQY
TRBV28	TRBJ1-4	ASSADRGRSEKLF